This section outlines one T cell receptor beta chain sequence together with its context. Its antigen target is currently unknown. The input lacks base qualities; no much larger clone sits a single base away. Synthetic TCR analog templates were spiked into each PCR so that absolute template abundance could be estimated from read counts. The immunoSEQ assay was used to amplify TCRbeta CDR3 regions from genomic DNA with bias-controlled V and J gene primers. Rearranged TCRbeta segments were sequenced at approximately 20X coverage. In the original analysis: Clustering was used to correct sequencing errors, and CDR3s were annotated against IMGT so that V, D and J genes could be assigned. Out-of-frame and stop-codon sequences were excluded, and only productive TCRbeta rearrangements were used in downstream analyses. To compute clonality, Shannon entropy was normalized by the log of the number of unique productive sequences and then subtracted from one. Clones differing between time points or between blood and tumor were identified by Fisher's exact test with Benjamini-Hochberg correction at adjusted p below 0.01. TCRdb holds this immuneACCESS table with in-frame rearrangements only. Some clones are missing; in checked studies, unresolved V genes explain under half, and the rest has no known cause. Clone size and V and J calls were adopted from that table, with D and trimming inferred from the DNA. In all, the sample holds about 51,000 clones, and around 87% of those were seen once. The ten largest account for 16% of the sample.

Sequences SEHNR (CDR1) and FQNEAQ (CDR2) are obtained from the germline V gene (reference sequence). At the junction V is shortened by 8 bases and J by 6 bases; bases outside the gene matches: 10. From the cysteine through the phenylalanine, the CDR3 covers 15 amino acids. The CDR3 DNA has 45 bases and is translated from base 1. The cohort included about 27 patients with locally advanced or metastatic urothelial carcinoma who were treated at Memorial Sloan Kettering on a trial protocol. Peripheral blood mononuclear cells were collected pretreatment and during treatment, with between 1 and 8 total time points per patient. The Qiagen DNeasy Blood extraction kit was used to purify genomic DNA from total PBMCs and from tumor samples. PBMCs were collected pretreatment and during treatment and were isolated and stored as previously described. The sample comes from a study of PD-L1 blockade in urothelial cancer (dated by TCRdb to 2017 to 2019). Looking at the study overall: Therapy was started in the mid-2010s for all patients, and atezolizumab 1,200 mg was administered intravenously every 3 weeks. Pretreatment tumor samples and matched peripheral blood, collected serially before and after atezolizumab treatment, underwent TCR sequencing. An exploratory multi-omic analysis was conducted of the somatic, immune and clinical correlates of response to PD-L1 blockade with atezolizumab in urothelial cancer. Durable clinical benefit meant progression-free survival longer than 6 months, and TCR features were also tested against progression-free and overall survival. Under 10 patients achieved durable clinical benefit and some 21 did not. About 90% of the 29 patients were identified as males with urothelial cancer of bladder origin, and a prior smoking history was reported by 18 of 29 patients. Blood samples were analyzed at 3 weeks after treatment start (second dose) and at 6 weeks after treatment start. In the same patients, whole exome sequencing and RNA sequencing of pretreatment tumors were performed in addition to TCR sequencing. Blood samples gave median yields of approximately 130,000 T cells and 82,636 unique TCRs, along with a median clonality of roughly 0.08. Pretreatment blood TCR-seq was available for nearly 30 patients, at least one posttreatment blood collection was obtained for 25 or so patients, and tumor TCR-seq was available for 25 or so patients. Patients had an ECOG performance status of 0 or 1 and had received between 0 and 3 prior chemotherapy regimens. Paper-wide results and their limitations: At 3 weeks after the start of treatment, tumor-associated TCR clones in peripheral blood had expanded more in patients with durable benefit (n ≈ 24, p = 0.022). Improved progression-free and overall survival was found to be associated with pretreatment peripheral blood TCR clonality below the median. Because the sample size was small (n ≈ 30) and many exploratory analyses were performed, the results are intended to be hypothesis-generating.

This receptor was taken from a man in his fifties or sixties with urothelial cancer. This sequence uses TRBV7-9 and TRBJ2-1, with 10 central nucleotides matching TRBD1. This specimen consisted of PBMCs, obtained around atezolizumab (anti-PD-L1) treatment. The CDR3 reads as follows: CASCVSDRGCNEQFF. The base sequence is TGTGCCAGCTGTGTTTCGGACAGGGGGTGCAATGAGCAGTTCTTC.